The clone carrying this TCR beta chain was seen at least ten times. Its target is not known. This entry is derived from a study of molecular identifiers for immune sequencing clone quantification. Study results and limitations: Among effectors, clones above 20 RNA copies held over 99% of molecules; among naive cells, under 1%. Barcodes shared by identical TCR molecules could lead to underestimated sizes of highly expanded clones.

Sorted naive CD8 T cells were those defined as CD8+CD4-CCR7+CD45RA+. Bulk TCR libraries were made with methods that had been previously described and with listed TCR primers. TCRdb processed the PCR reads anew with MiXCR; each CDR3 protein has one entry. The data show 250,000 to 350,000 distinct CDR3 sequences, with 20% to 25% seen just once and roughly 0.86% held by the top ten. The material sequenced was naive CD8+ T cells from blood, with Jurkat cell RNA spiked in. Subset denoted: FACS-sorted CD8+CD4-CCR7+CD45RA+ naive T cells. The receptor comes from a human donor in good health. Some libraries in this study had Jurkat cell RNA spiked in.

The CDR3 is CASGPTGLEQYF. The CDR3 DNA reads TGTGCTAGTGGCCCGACAGGGCTCGAGCAGTACTTC. The rearrangement uses TRBV12-5 and TRBJ2-7; 7 positions agree with TRBD1. Germline values: CDR1 LGHNT, CDR2 FRNRAP. The CDR3 consists of 12 residues. Unmatched junction bases numbered 5, after V lost 6 bases and J lost 6 bases. The full variable domain, completed using reference TRBV12-5 and TRBJ2-7, is DARVTQTPRHKVTEMGQEVTMRCQPILGHNTVFWYRQTMMQGLELLAYFRNRAPLDDSGMPKDRFSAEMPDATLATLKIQPSEPRDSAVYFCASGPTGLEQYFGPGTRLTVT.